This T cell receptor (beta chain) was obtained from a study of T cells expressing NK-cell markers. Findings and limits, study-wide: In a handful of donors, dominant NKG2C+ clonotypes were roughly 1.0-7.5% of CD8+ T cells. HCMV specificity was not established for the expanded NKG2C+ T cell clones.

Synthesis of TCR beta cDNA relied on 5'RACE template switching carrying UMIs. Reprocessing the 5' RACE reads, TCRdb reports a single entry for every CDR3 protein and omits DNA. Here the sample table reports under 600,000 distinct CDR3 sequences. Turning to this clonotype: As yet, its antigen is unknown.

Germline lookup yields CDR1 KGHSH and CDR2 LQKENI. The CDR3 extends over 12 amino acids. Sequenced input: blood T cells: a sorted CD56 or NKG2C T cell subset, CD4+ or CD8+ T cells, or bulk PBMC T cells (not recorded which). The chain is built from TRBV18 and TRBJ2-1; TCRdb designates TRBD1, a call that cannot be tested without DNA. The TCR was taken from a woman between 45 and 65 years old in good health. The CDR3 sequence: CASSRDHNEQFF. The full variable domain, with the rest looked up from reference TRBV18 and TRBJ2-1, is NAGVMQNPRHLVRRRGQEARLRCSPMKGHSHVYWYRQLPEEGLKFMVYLQKENIIDESGMPKERFSAEFPKEGPSILRIQQVVRGDSAAYFCASSRDHNEQFFGPGTRLTVL.